Shown below are 4 T cell receptor beta chains from a single sample sequenced in a study of T cells in Graves' hyperthyroidism and ophthalmopathy. The investigators amplified TCR beta CDR3 regions from RNA transcripts. HTBI primers drove first-round RT-PCR of the TCR CDR3. TCRdb used MiXCR to reprocess the multiplex PCR reads, holding one entry per CDR3 protein. This sample yields a few hundred thousand distinct CDR3 sequences, of which roughly 14% are seen a single time; more than 4.5% belongs to the top ten. Sequenced: blood. The receptors derive from a woman in her twenties or thirties with Graves' hyperthyroidism that later progressed to Graves' ophthalmopathy.

The chain joins TRBV30 to TRBJ2-1, with D perhaps matching TRBD2 (6 bases). Germline CDR1 reads GTSNPN; CDR2 reads SVGIG (reference sequence). The CDR3 extends over 14 amino acids. V shed 8 bases and J shed 4 bases, with 18 bases lying between them. The CDR3 DNA follows: TGTGCCGGGGACGGGGGTGGAGATTACAATGAGCAGTTCTTC. Protein product: CAGDGGGDYNEQFF.

The V gene is TRBV15, the J gene TRBJ2-3; 9 bases fit TRBD1. This CDR3 is 15 amino acids long. Germline trimming cut 5 bases from V and 2 bases from J; bases unmatched to any gene: 5. Germline V gene data show CDR1 as LNHNV and CDR2 as YYDKDF (reference sequence). The CDR3 coding sequence is TGTGCCACCAGCGAGACAGGGGGTTACACAGATACGCAGTATTTT. Amino acids: CATSETGGYTDTQYF.

Many counts were recorded for this clonotype. The CDR3 bases are TGTGCCAGCAGCCATTCGGGGGGAACCATGAACACTGAAGCTTTCTTT. This gives the protein CASSHSGGTMNTEAFF. This sequence joins TRBV9 and TRBJ1-1, with D possibly TRBD1 on 5 matching bases. Trimming removed 4 bases from V and 0 bases from J, with 16 bases in between. The CDR3 extends over 16 amino acids. Germline CDR1 reads SGDLS; CDR2 reads YYNGEE.

The genes are TRBV7-3 and TRBJ2-1; D may correspond to TRBD1 or TRBD2 (6 bases each). Deletions cut 4 bases from V and 8 bases from J, with 15 bases between. The CDR3 is made up of 14 amino acids. CDR1 and CDR2 from the germline V gene are SGHTA and FQGTGA. In DNA, the CDR3 is TGTGCCAGCAGCTATGGGGGGCGCGTCGATGAGCAGTTCTTC. Protein product: CASSYGGRVDEQFF. Variable domain in full (rest from reference TRBV7-3 and TRBJ2-1): GAGVSQTPSNKVTEKGKYVELRCDPISGHTALYWYRQSLGQGPEFLIYFQGTGAADDSGLPNDRFFAVRPEGSVSTLKIQRTERGDSAVYLCASSYGGRVDEQFFGPGTRLTVL.